This record looks at one T cell receptor (beta chain) sequence and its context. The antigen is undetermined. This entry is derived from a study of molecular identifiers for immune sequencing clone quantification. Across the study: Replicate experiments divided RNA from about 21,000 or 97,000 naive CD8 cells into five parts and sequenced four. Study-level results: Detecting spiked Jurkat TCR RNA from one cell among about a million naive cells was reportedly possible.

Making the bulk TCR libraries relied on previously described methods and listed TCR primers. TCRdb fed the PCR reads into MiXCR, producing one record per CDR3 protein. The sample holds about 98,000 distinct CDR3 sequences, under 40% seen once. Trimming stripped 5 bases from V and 0 bases from J, with 18 bases between. The CDR3 contains 17 residues. Looked up from germline, CDR1 is ENHRY and CDR2 is SYGVKD. J is TRBJ2-3 and V is TRBV10-3, with a tentative D call TRBD2 (5 bases). Material: naive CD8+ T cells from blood, with Jurkat cell RNA spiked in. The subset was: FACS-sorted CD8+CD4-CCR7+CD45RA+ naive T cells. This TCR derives from a human donor in good health. Some libraries in this study had Jurkat cell RNA spiked in. DNA of the CDR3: TGTGCCATCAGTAACACTCGGGGAGTCGCTAGCACAGATACGCAGTATTTT. This codes for CAISNTRGVASTDTQYF.